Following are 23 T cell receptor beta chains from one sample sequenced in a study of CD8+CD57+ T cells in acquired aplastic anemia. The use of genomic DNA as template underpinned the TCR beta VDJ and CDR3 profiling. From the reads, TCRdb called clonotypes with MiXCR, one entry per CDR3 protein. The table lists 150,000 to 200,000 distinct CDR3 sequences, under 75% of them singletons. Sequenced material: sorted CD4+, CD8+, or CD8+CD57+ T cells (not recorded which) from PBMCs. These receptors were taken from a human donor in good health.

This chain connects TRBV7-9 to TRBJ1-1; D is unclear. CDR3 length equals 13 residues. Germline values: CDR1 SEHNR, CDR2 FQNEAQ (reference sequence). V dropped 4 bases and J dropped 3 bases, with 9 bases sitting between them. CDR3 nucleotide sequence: TGTGCCAGCAGCTCTACAGTAGACACTGAAGCTTTCTTT. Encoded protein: CASSSTVDTEAFF.

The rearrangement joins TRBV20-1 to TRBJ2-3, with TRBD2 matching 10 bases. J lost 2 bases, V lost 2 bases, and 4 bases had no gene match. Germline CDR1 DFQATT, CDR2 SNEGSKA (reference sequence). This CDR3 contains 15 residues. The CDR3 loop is CSARLAGDPTDTQYF. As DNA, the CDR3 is TGCAGTGCTAGACTAGCGGGGGATCCCACAGATACGCAGTATTTT.

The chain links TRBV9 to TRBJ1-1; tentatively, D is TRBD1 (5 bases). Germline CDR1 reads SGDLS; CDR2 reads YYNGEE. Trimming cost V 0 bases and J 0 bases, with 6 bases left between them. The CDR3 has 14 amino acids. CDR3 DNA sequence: TGTGCCAGCAGCGTAGGGGACGTGAACACTGAAGCTTTCTTT. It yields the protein CASSVGDVNTEAFF.

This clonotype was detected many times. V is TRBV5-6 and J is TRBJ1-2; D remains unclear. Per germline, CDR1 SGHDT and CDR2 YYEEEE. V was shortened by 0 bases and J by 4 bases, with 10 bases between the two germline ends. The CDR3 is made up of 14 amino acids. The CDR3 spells CASSLVRLGYGYTF. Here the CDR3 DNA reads TGTGCCAGCAGCTTGGTTCGTCTTGGCTATGGCTACACCTTC.

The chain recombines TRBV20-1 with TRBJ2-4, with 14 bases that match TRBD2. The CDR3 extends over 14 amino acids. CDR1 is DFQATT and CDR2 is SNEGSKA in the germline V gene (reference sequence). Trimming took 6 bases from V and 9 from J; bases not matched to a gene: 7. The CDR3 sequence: CSAPTSGRAGIQYF. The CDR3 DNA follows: TGCAGTGCCCCGACTAGCGGGAGGGCGGGCATTCAGTACTTC.

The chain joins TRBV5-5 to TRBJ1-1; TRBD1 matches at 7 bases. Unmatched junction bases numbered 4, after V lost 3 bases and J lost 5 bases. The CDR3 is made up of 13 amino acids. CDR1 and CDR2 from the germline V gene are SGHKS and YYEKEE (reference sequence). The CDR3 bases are TGTGCCAGCAGCTCGACAGGGTTGACTGAAGCTTTCTTT. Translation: CASSSTGLTEAFF.

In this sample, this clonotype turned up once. CDR3 in amino acids: CASTPRRASMQYF. The CDR3 nucleotides read TGTGCCAGTACCCCCCGGAGAGCCTCGATGCAGTATTTT. J is TRBJ2-3 and V is TRBV19; D is undetermined. This CDR3 region has 13 residues. V gave up 7 bases and J gave up 11 bases, with 19 bases separating them. Germline V gene data show CDR1 as LNHDA and CDR2 as SQIVND (reference sequence).

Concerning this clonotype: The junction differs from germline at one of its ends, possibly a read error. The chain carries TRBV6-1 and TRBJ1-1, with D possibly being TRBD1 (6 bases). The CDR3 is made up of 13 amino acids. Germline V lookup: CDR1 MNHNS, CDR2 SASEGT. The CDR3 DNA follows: TGTGCCAGAAGTGAGAGTCAGGGGACTGAAGCTTTCTTT. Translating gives CARSESQGTEAFF.

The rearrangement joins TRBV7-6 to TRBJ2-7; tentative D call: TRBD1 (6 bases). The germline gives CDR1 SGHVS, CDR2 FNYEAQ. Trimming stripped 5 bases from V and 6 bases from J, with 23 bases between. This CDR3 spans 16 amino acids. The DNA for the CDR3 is TGTGCCAGCAGCGAAAAACGGACAGACGTTGGCGGCGAGCAGTACTTC. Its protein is CASSEKRTDVGGEQYF.

In DNA, the CDR3 is TGTGCCAGCGGGCTTCAGACAGTGAACACTGAAGCTTTCTTT. Translated, it gives CASGLQTVNTEAFF. The V and J genes are TRBV12-3 or TRBV12-4 and TRBJ1-1, with D perhaps TRBD1 (5 bases). Trimming left V 8 bases short and J 0 bases short, with 13 bases between. The CDR3 totals 14 residues.

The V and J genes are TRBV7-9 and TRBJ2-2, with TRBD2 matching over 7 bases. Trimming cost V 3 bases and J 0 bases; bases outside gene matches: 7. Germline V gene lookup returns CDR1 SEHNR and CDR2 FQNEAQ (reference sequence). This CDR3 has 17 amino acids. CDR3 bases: TGTGCCAGCAGCTTCAAGGCGGGAGCGCCGAACACCGGGGAGCTGTTTTTT. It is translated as CASSFKAGAPNTGELFF.

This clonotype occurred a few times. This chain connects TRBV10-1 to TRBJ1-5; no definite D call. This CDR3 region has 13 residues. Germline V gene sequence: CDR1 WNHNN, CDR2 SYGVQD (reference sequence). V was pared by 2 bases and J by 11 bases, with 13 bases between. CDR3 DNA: TGCGCCAGCAGTGAGAGCGGTCGTGAGTCCCAGCATTTT. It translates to CASSESGRESQHF.

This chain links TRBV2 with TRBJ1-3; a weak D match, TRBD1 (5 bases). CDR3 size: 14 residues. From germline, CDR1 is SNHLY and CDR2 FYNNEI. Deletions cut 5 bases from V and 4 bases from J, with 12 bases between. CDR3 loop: CASSYGPGGNTIYF. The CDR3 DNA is TGTGCCAGCAGTTACGGGCCAGGGGGAAACACCATATATTTT.

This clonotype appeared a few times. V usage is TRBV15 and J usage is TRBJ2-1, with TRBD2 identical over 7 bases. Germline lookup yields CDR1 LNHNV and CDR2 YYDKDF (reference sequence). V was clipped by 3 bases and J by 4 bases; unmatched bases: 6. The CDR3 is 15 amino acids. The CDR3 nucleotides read TGTGCCACCAGCAGTGACACTAGCGCTTACAATGAGCAGTTCTTC. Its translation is CATSSDTSAYNEQFF.

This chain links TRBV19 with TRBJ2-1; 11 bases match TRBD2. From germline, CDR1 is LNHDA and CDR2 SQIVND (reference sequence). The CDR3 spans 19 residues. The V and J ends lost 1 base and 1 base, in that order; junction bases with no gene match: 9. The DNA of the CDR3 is TGTGCCAGTAGTATAGCCCTACGAGGACTAGCGGGTTCCTACAATGAGCAGTTCTTC. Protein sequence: CASSIALRGLAGSYNEQFF.

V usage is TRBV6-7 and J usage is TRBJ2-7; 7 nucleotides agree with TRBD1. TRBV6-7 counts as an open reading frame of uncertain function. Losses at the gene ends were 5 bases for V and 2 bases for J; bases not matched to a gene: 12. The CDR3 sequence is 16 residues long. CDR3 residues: CASSPKGTGVPYEQYF. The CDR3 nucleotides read TGTGCCAGCAGTCCAAAGGGAACAGGGGTCCCCTACGAGCAGTACTTC.

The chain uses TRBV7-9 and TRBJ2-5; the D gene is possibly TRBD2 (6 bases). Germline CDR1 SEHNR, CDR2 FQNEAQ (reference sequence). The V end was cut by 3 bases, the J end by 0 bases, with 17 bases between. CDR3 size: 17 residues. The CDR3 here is CASSLRATSTYQETQYF. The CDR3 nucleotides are TGTGCCAGCAGCTTGCGGGCTACTAGCACGTACCAAGAGACCCAGTACTTC.

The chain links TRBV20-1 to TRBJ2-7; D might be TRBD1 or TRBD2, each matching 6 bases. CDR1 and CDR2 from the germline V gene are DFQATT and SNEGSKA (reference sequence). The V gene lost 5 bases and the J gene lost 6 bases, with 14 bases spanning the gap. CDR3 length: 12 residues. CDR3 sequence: CSARGPAGEQYF. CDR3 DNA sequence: TGCAGTGCTCGGGGGCCGGCCGGCGAGCAGTACTTC.

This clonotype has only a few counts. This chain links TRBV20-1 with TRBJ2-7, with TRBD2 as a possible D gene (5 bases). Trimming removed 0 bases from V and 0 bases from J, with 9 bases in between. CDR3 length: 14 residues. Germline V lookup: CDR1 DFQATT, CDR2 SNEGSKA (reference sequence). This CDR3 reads CSARDSGISYEQYF. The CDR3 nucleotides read TGCAGTGCTAGAGATTCCGGGATCTCCTACGAGCAGTACTTC.

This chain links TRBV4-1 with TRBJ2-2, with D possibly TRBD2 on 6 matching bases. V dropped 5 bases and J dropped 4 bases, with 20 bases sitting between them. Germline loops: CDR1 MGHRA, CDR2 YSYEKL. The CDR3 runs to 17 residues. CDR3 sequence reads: CASSSGVAGRGTGELFF. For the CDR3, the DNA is TGCGCCAGCAGCTCCGGGGTGGCGGGACGCGGCACCGGGGAGCTGTTTTTT.

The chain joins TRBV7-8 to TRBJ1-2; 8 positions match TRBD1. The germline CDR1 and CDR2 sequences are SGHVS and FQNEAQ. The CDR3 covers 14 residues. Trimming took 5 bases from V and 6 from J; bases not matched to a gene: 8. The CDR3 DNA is TGTGCCAGCAGCATCACAAGGACAGGGAATGGCTACACCTTC. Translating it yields CASSITRTGNGYTF.

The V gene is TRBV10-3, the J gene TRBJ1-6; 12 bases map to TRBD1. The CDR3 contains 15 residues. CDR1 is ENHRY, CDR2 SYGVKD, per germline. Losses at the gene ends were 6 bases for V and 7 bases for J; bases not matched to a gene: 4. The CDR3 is CAIRGTGGTNSPLHF. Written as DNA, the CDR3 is TGTGCCATCAGGGGGACAGGGGGCACGAATTCACCCCTCCACTTT.

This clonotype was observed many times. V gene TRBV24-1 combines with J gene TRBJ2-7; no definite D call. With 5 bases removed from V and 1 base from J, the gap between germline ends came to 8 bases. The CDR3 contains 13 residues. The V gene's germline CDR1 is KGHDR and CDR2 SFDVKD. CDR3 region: CATSGHPSYEQYF. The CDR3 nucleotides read TGTGCCACCAGTGGTCACCCGTCCTACGAGCAGTACTTC.